This T cell receptor beta chain appears in the sequencing data of a study of response to subunit inactivated influenza vaccine. General observations from the study: After each seasonal influenza vaccination, few new T cells are recruited, the authors suggested.

V was pared by 6 bases and J by 2 bases, with 5 bases of the junction left unmatched. This CDR3 has 17 residues. On this clonotype itself: The antigen is not known.

TCRdb called the RT-PCR reads again in MiXCR, with one record for every CDR3 protein. Counted here are around 490,000 distinct CDR3 sequences, less than 8% occurring once; the ten biggest clones make up approximately 12%. The J gene is TRBJ2-1, the V gene TRBV12-3 or TRBV12-4, with 15 bases aligning to TRBD2. The sequencing used PBMCs from blood, collected around 25 months after vaccination. This clonotype originated in a man between 50 and 75 years old who received an inactivated influenza vaccine. The CDR3 DNA follows: TGTGCCAGCAGCTCGCGGACTAGCGGGAGGGCCTACAATGAGCAGTTCTTC. This translates into CASSSRTSGRAYNEQFF.